This T cell receptor (beta chain) was obtained from a study of shared clonotypes between healthy human individuals. At the level of the study: Each donor contributed plates that comprised three CD4 naive, three CD4 memory, two CD8 naive and one CD8 memory.

The material for each subset, its genomic DNA, was split evenly across several immunoSEQ plates. The assay was immunoSEQ multiplex PCR, and TCRdb's table has in-frame clones only and misses some. Seen here are more than 500,000 clones, 90% to 97% observed once, and the top ten hold around 0.066%. The V gene's germline CDR1 is SGHVS and CDR2 FQNEAQ. The ends were cut back, 2 bases at V and 1 base at J, with 11 bases in the middle. The CDR3 runs to 15 residues. This clone was seen a single time. Donors included only healthy HIV-negative adults lacking recent acute infections or vaccinations. CD45RA-negative memory and CD45RA+ naive subsets were split from the CD4+ cells.

The specimen sequenced was naive CD4+ T cells sorted from blood. The sample's subset: CD45RA+ positively selected. The sequence came from a woman younger than 45 in good health. This chain links TRBV7-8 with TRBJ1-2; D ambiguous. Here the CDR3 reads CASSLTGPLNYGYTF. CDR3 nucleotides: TGTGCCAGCAGCTTAACCGGGCCCCTTAACTATGGCTACACCTTC.